This entry lists 17 T cell receptor beta chains sequenced from one sample in a study of control samples from healthy donors and cancer patients. Libraries were prepared by immunoSEQ multiplex PCR; TCRdb keeps only in-frame clonotypes and omits some of them. The data show more than 85,000 clones, roughly 90% seen once. Sequencing was performed on blood. Every receptor here comes from a woman aged 45-60 years in good health.

This clone is medium-sized (0.01 to 0.1%). The chain is built from TRBV18 and TRBJ2-7; D tentatively reads TRBD1 or TRBD2 (5 bases each). Germline V gives CDR1 KGHSH, CDR2 LQKENI. V gave up 3 bases and J gave up 5 bases, with 17 bases separating them. The CDR3 contains 15 residues. The CDR3, as DNA: TGTGCCAGCTCACCTCCGGGACCCAACGTCCACGAGCAGTACTTC. This translates into CASSPPGPNVHEQYF.

The V call is TRBV14, the J call TRBJ2-1; a weak D match, TRBD2 (5 bases). Trimming took 4 bases from V and 4 from J, leaving 14 bases between them. The germline gives CDR1 SGHDN, CDR2 FVKESK. The CDR3 length is 15 residues. The CDR3 spells CASSLGGFSYNEQFF. The CDR3 nucleotides read TGTGCCAGCAGCCTCGGAGGATTCAGTTACAATGAGCAGTTCTTC.

V usage is TRBV6-5 and J usage is TRBJ2-3, with D possibly TRBD2 on 6 matching bases. V was clipped by 0 bases and J by 2 bases, with 12 bases between them. This CDR3 is 16 amino acids long. Germline CDR1 MNHEY, CDR2 SVGAGI. CDR3 in amino acids: CASSYSRGFYTDTQYF. In DNA, the CDR3 is TGTGCCAGCAGTTACTCGCGGGGATTCTACACAGATACGCAGTATTTT.

The V gene is TRBV9, the J gene TRBJ1-1; no clear D gene. The CDR3 contains 15 residues. The V end lost 0 bases, the J end lost 0 bases, and 9 bases lay between the germline ends. Per germline, CDR1 SGDLS and CDR2 YYNGEE. This chain's CDR3 is CASSVDMGVNTEAFF. In DNA form, the CDR3 reads TGTGCCAGCAGCGTAGATATGGGTGTGAACACTGAAGCTTTCTTT.

This chain joins TRBV2 and TRBJ2-2; D assignment may be TRBD1 or TRBD2 (6 bases each). The CDR3 extends over 17 amino acids. Germline assignment: CDR1 SNHLY and CDR2 FYNNEI. V was pared by 4 bases and J by 7 bases, with 22 bases between. The CDR3 bases are TGTGCCAGCAGTGCCCTCCGGGTTAGCGGAGGGGGCGGGGAGCTGTTTTTT. Translating gives CASSALRVSGGGGELFF. The full variable domain, rest sourced from reference TRBV2 and TRBJ2-2, is EPEVTQTPSHQVTQMGQEVILRCVPISNHLYFYWYRQILGQKVEFLVSFYNNEISEKSEIFDDQFSVERPDGSNFTLKIRSTKLEDSAMYFCASSALRVSGGGGELFFGEGSRLTVL.

The chain joins TRBV5-1 to TRBJ2-2, with 14 bases aligning to TRBD2. The CDR3 runs 19 residues. Germline V gene lookup returns CDR1 SGHRS and CDR2 YFSETQ. Trimming removed 0 bases from V and 4 bases from J; junction bases left unmatched: 8. CDR3 region: CASSLVPTSGGASTGELFF. The CDR3 bases are TGCGCCAGCAGCTTGGTACCGACTAGCGGGGGGGCCTCCACCGGGGAGCTGTTTTTT. The full variable domain, in which reference TRBV5-1 and TRBJ2-2 provide the parts outside the CDR3, is KAGVTQTPRYLIKTRGQQVTLSCSPISGHRSVSWYQQTPGQGLQFLFEYFSETQRNKGNFPGRFSGRQFSNSRSEMNVSTLELGDSALYLCASSLVPTSGGASTGELFFGEGSRLTVL.

DNA for the CDR3: TGTGCCAGCAGTTTATTGACTCAAGGCTCCGGACAGGGGCTAAGCACAGATACGCAGTATTTT. Its translation: CASSLLTQGSGQGLSTDTQYF. This chain uses TRBV27 with TRBJ2-3, with 9 bases fitting TRBD1. V lost 1 base and J lost 0; bases outside the gene matches: 17. This CDR3 spans 21 amino acids. Germline V gives CDR1 MNHEY, CDR2 SMNVEV (reference sequence).

This chain joins TRBV2 and TRBJ2-7; 7 nucleotides line up with TRBD2. Trimming removed 3 bases from V and 3 bases from J; junction bases left unmatched: 5. Germline values: CDR1 SNHLY, CDR2 FYNNEI. This CDR3 contains 14 residues. The CDR3 nucleotides read TGTGCCAGCAGTGAGGCGGGAGACCTCTACGAGCAGTACGTC. As protein: CASSEAGDLYEQYV.

The chain couples TRBV6-2 or TRBV6-3 to TRBJ2-5, with 9 bases fitting TRBD1. Germline assignment: CDR1 MNHEY and CDR2 SVGEGT. With V trimmed by 2 bases and J by 7 bases, 5 bases remained unmatched. The CDR3 runs to 14 residues. The CDR3 region is CASSYGQGTATQYF. The CDR3 DNA reads as TGTGCCAGCAGTTACGGACAGGGGACTGCGACCCAGTACTTC.

V usage is TRBV5-8 and J usage is TRBJ1-2; 8 nucleotides line up with TRBD1. Trimming took 4 bases from V and 2 from J; bases not matched to a gene: 16. The germline V gene encodes CDR1 SGHTS and CDR2 YDEGEE. The CDR3 is 18 amino acids. CDR3 nucleotide sequence: TGTGCCAGCAGCACCTCCGGGACAGGCCCCTTTCAGAACTATGGCTACACCTTC. It specifies CASSTSGTGPFQNYGYTF.

This clone was recorded once. The genes are TRBV5-1 and TRBJ2-2, with 8 bases fitting TRBD1. From germline, CDR1 is SGHRS and CDR2 YFSETQ. The CDR3 is made up of 15 amino acids. Losses at the gene ends were 1 base for V and 13 bases for J; bases not matched to a gene: 12. The CDR3: CASSLIRTGRLGLFF. DNA for the CDR3: TGCGCCAGCAGCTTGATTAGGACAGGGCGCTTGGGGCTGTTTTTT.

The J gene is TRBJ1-6, the V gene TRBV6-6; 11 bases match TRBD1. The CDR3 runs 17 residues. The junction had 5 bases not matched to a gene; V was cut back by 5 bases and J by 2 bases. Germline V gene lookup returns CDR1 MNHNY and CDR2 SVGAGI (reference sequence). The CDR3 DNA is TGTGCCAGCAGTCTCGGACAGGGGGCGGCCTATAATTCACCCCTCCACTTT. Translating gives CASSLGQGAAYNSPLHF.

The genes are TRBV18 and TRBJ1-3; the D is unclear. The CDR3 covers 15 residues. CDR1 and CDR2 from the germline V gene are KGHSH and LQKENI. V lost 3 bases and J 1 base, leaving 10 bases between the germline ends. The CDR3 DNA follows: TGTGCCAGCTCACCGCTGAGAGAATCTGGAAACACCATATATTTT. This codes for CASSPLRESGNTIYF.

The J gene is TRBJ2-2, the V gene TRBV18; 7 bases line up with TRBD1. V trimming: 3 bases; J trimming: 6 bases; junction bases outside the gene matches: 10. Per the germline V gene, CDR1 is KGHSH and CDR2 is LQKENI. CDR3 length equals 16 residues. The CDR3 sequence: CASSPPDRAAAGELFF. For the CDR3, the DNA is TGTGCCAGCTCACCCCCAGACAGGGCGGCCGCCGGGGAGCTGTTTTTT.

This chain joins TRBV18 and TRBJ2-2, with 7 bases aligning to TRBD2. This CDR3 has 16 amino acids. The germline CDR1 and CDR2 sequences are KGHSH and LQKENI. The junction had 5 bases not matched to a gene; V was cut back by 0 bases and J by 4 bases. CDR3 sequence reads: CASSPPGRVPTGELFF. CDR3 nucleotide sequence: TGTGCCAGCTCACCACCGGGGAGGGTGCCCACCGGGGAGCTGTTTTTT. Filled out from reference TRBV18 and TRBJ2-2, the complete variable domain reads NAGVMQNPRHLVRRRGQEARLRCSPMKGHSHVYWYRQLPEEGLKFMVYLQKENIIDESGMPKERFSAEFPKEGPSILRIQQVVRGDSAAYFCASSPPGRVPTGELFFGEGSRLTVL.

A few counts support this clone. The chain is built from TRBV4-1 and TRBJ1-4; D might be TRBD1 (5 bases). The CDR3 totals 14 residues. Germline loops: CDR1 MGHRA, CDR2 YSYEKL. Trimming stripped 2 bases from V and 10 bases from J, with 14 bases between. The CDR3 DNA sequence: TGCGCCAGCAGCCAACTAGCGGCAGGGACAAAACTGTTTTTT. It specifies CASSQLAAGTKLFF.

CDR3 in amino acids: CASSLMGGSRYEQYV. The CDR3 DNA is TGTGCCAGCAGCTTAATGGGCGGAAGCAGGTACGAGCAGTACGTC. This sequence joins TRBV7-3 and TRBJ2-7; no clear D. The CDR3 sequence is 15 residues long. V was trimmed by 1 base and J by 4 bases, leaving 14 bases between them. CDR1 is SGHTA and CDR2 is FQGTGA in the germline V gene.